The text below deals with one T cell receptor (beta chain). Germline assignment: CDR1 SGHTA and CDR2 FQGNSA. Trimming shortened V by 5 bases and J by 0 bases, and 14 bases separated the two germline ends. The CDR3 consists of 15 residues. These data come from a study of CD8 T cells in Susac syndrome. The control group consisted of healthy donors matched for age and sex. Isolation of CD8+ and CD4+ T cells was performed negatively, whereas enrichment of TEMRA cells was done by FACS. An amount of RNA that ranged from roughly 0.45 to 1 ug was reverse transcribed with random hexamers. By means of immunoSEQ multiplex PCR, TCR beta CDR3 spanning 54 Vbeta and 13 Jbeta underwent amplification. From the immunoSEQ multiplex PCR reads, TCRdb called clonotypes with MiXCR, one entry per CDR3 protein. The sample comprises roughly 200,000 distinct CDR3 sequences, over 85% of which are singletons, and 0.08% to 0.11% rests with the top ten.

This rearrangement joins TRBV7-2 to TRBJ2-7, with D possibly TRBD2 on 7 matching bases. Material: CD4+ T cells from PBMCs. This TCR was recovered from a human donor in good health. CDR3 sequence reads: CASSPPGGYSYEQYF. The CDR3, as DNA: TGTGCCAGCAGCCCTCCGGGGGGCTACTCCTACGAGCAGTACTTC.